What follows are 25 T cell receptor beta chains derived from one specimen sequenced in a study of OX40 agonist ivuxolimab in advanced cancers. The data were produced by immunoSEQ multiplex PCR, yet TCRdb's version contains in-frame clones alone and is incomplete. The sample has about 47,000 clones; around 83% are singletons. The starting material was CD4+ or CD8+ T cells sorted from blood, obtained in a trial of the OX40 agonist ivuxolimab. The receptors here all came from an adult with an advanced solid tumor such as melanoma, head and neck, liver or kidney cancer.

This clone was counted only a few times. CDR3 sequence (DNA): TGTGCCAGCAGCCACGGACTAGCGGGGGGCACGGAGCAGTTCTTC. Protein product: CASSHGLAGGTEQFF. The chain recombines TRBV7-3 with TRBJ2-1; 14 nucleotides align to TRBD2. The CDR3 runs to 15 residues. Germline V gene sequence: CDR1 SGHTA, CDR2 FQGTGA. Trimming at V came to 5 bases and at J to 10 bases, leaving 7 bases not matched to a gene.

The chain couples TRBV6-6 to TRBJ2-3, with no clear D. V dropped 5 bases and J dropped 6 bases, with 9 bases sitting between them. CDR3 size: 12 residues. Looked up from germline, CDR1 is MNHNY and CDR2 is SVGAGI (reference sequence). CDR3 residues: CASSERGDTQYF. The DNA for the CDR3 is TGTGCCAGCAGTGAGCGCGGCGATACGCAGTATTTT.

The gene calls are TRBV5-1 and TRBJ2-2; maybe TRBD2 (5 bases). The V and J ends lost 1 base and 5 bases respectively, with 15 bases between them. Germline CDR1 SGHRS, CDR2 YFSETQ. The CDR3 sequence is 16 residues long. The CDR3 DNA reads as TGCGCCAGCAGCTTGTTACCAACGGGCGGGACCGGGGAGCTGTTTTTT. Protein product: CASSLLPTGGTGELFF.

The genes are TRBV6-5 and TRBJ1-1; 8 nucleotides line up with TRBD1. V shed 5 bases, J shed 4 bases, and the junction held 3 bases outside the gene matches. This CDR3 comprises 13 residues. The germline V gene has CDR1 MNHEY and CDR2 SVGAGI. CDR3 coding DNA: TGTGCCAGCAGTGGACAGGGTCGCACTGAAGCTTTCTTT. The encoded protein is CASSGQGRTEAFF.

The sample holds one count of this clone. This chain joins TRBV5-1 and TRBJ2-7; D possibly corresponds to TRBD1 (5 bases). The V gene's germline CDR1 is SGHRS and CDR2 YFSETQ. The CDR3 covers 15 residues. Trimming stripped 4 bases from V and 0 bases from J, with 14 bases between. In DNA, the CDR3 is TGCGCCAGCAGCGCGGACCCCCAGGGCTCCTACGAGCAGTACTTC. It encodes CASSADPQGSYEQYF.

In regard to this clone: Mismatch with germline at one junction end may stem from a read error. V gene TRBV12-5 combines with J gene TRBJ2-7; 7 nucleotides align to TRBD1. CDR3 length equals 12 residues. Germline CDR1 is LGHNT and CDR2 is FRNRAP. The CDR3 here is CASGLGQWEQYF. CDR3 nucleotide sequence: TGTGCTAGTGGCTTGGGACAGTGGGAGCAGTACTTC.

This clone was seen only a few times. This chain links TRBV7-9 with TRBJ2-5; 9 bases are a match to TRBD2. The CDR3 spans 15 residues. Germline lookup yields CDR1 SEHNR and CDR2 FQNEAQ (reference sequence). V lost 2 bases to trimming and J lost 5 bases; unmatched junction nucleotides: 6. CDR3 bases: TGTGCCAGCAGCTTAAGGCGGGAGGGTATGGAGACCCAGTACTTC. Its translation is CASSLRREGMETQYF.

The chain recombines TRBV10-3 with TRBJ2-3, with D possibly TRBD2 on 7 matching bases. The CDR3 sequence is 13 residues long. Germline V CDR1 and CDR2: ENHRY, SYGVKD. V was cut by 6 bases and J by 4 bases, with 11 bases left in between. The CDR3 protein is CAISGGQADTQYF. In DNA form, the CDR3 reads TGTGCCATCAGCGGGGGGCAGGCAGATACGCAGTATTTT.

The chain combines TRBV7-2 with TRBJ2-7; TRBD1 matches at 10 bases. With 5 bases clipped from V and 3 bases from J, the junction kept 10 bases outside the gene matches. The CDR3 has 16 residues. Germline loops: CDR1 SGHTA, CDR2 FQGNSA. The CDR3 DNA reads as TGTGCCAGCAGCCCCGGAGACAGGGGGCACTACTACGAGCAGTACTTC. Amino acids: CASSPGDRGHYYEQYF.

CDR3 in amino acids: CASSLLASSYNSPLHF. The CDR3 DNA is TGTGCCAGCAGCTTGCTTGCGAGCTCCTATAATTCACCCCTCCACTTT. V and J are TRBV5-6 and TRBJ1-6; D remains unclear. The germline CDR1 and CDR2 sequences are SGHDT and YYEEEE. This CDR3 comprises 16 residues. With 1 base removed from V and 0 bases from J, the gap between germline ends came to 8 bases.

The chain combines TRBV18 with TRBJ2-1; no clear D gene. Germline V lookup: CDR1 KGHSH, CDR2 LQKENI. The ends were cut back, 6 bases at V and 10 bases at J, with 16 bases in the middle. The CDR3 sequence is 13 residues long. CDR3 sequence: CASSQLSQREQFF. For the CDR3, the DNA is TGTGCCAGCTCGCAACTGAGTCAGAGAGAGCAGTTCTTC. Full variable domain (missing parts from reference TRBV18 and TRBJ2-1): NAGVMQNPRHLVRRRGQEARLRCSPMKGHSHVYWYRQLPEEGLKFMVYLQKENIIDESGMPKERFSAEFPKEGPSILRIQQVVRGDSAAYFCASSQLSQREQFFGPGTRLTVL.

The rearrangement joins TRBV6-5 to TRBJ2-2; TRBD1 agrees at 8 bases. The CDR3 consists of 14 residues. J was trimmed by 4 bases and V by 5 bases; bases with no gene match: 3. Germline CDR1 and CDR2: MNHEY and SVGAGI. The DNA for the CDR3 is TGTGCCAGCAGTATGGACAGGGTCACCGGGGAGCTGTTTTTT. It specifies CASSMDRVTGELFF.

The gene calls are TRBV6-1 and TRBJ2-5, with D possibly being TRBD2 (6 bases). Germline V gene sequence: CDR1 MNHNS, CDR2 SASEGT. CDR3 size: 15 residues. Trimming removed 1 base from V and 5 bases from J, with 14 bases in between. CDR3 DNA sequence: TGTGCCAGCAGTGAAGGAATCTGGGGACTTGAGACCCAGTACTTC. This codes for CASSEGIWGLETQYF.

The rearrangement links TRBV10-3 to TRBJ2-1; the match to TRBD2 covers 12 bases. Germline values: CDR1 ENHRY, CDR2 SYGVKD. This CDR3 is 15 amino acids long. Trimming removed 6 bases from V and 5 bases from J; junction bases left unmatched: 5. CDR3 loop: CAISQTSGGNNEQFF. The CDR3 DNA follows: TGTGCCATCAGCCAGACTAGCGGGGGAAACAATGAGCAGTTCTTC.

The gene calls are TRBV7-3 and TRBJ1-1; D remains unclear. Trimming removed 1 base at V and 4 bases at J, with 10 bases between. The germline CDR1 and CDR2 sequences are SGHTA and FQGTGA. There are 14 residues in the CDR3. CDR3 sequence reads: CASSLRLRGTEAFF. The CDR3 DNA sequence: TGTGCCAGCAGCTTAAGGTTACGGGGCACTGAAGCTTTCTTT.

The chain links TRBV5-8 to TRBJ1-2; 7 bases agree with TRBD1. J was trimmed by 8 bases and V by 4 bases; bases with no gene match: 11. Germline V CDR1 and CDR2: SGHTS, YDEGEE. CDR3 size: 14 residues. CDR3 amino acids: CASSLSTGNRGYTF. DNA for the CDR3: TGTGCCAGCAGCCTTTCGACAGGGAATAGAGGCTACACCTTC.

The rearrangement links TRBV29-1 to TRBJ1-1; D not certain. Germline loops: CDR1 SQVTM, CDR2 ANQGSEA. This CDR3 contains 13 residues. V was cut by 1 base and J by 7 bases, with 13 bases left in between. This CDR3 is CSVEAGGGLEAFF. The CDR3 bases are TGCAGCGTTGAAGCCGGTGGAGGACTTGAAGCTTTCTTT.

This chain uses TRBV18 with TRBJ2-1, with TRBD1 matching over 9 bases. Germline V gene sequence: CDR1 KGHSH, CDR2 LQKENI. V gave up 0 bases and J gave up 7 bases; unmatched junction bases: 13. This CDR3 has 18 amino acids. CDR3 amino acids: CASSPPVFNWDRENEQFF. DNA of the CDR3: TGTGCCAGCTCACCACCGGTATTTAACTGGGACAGGGAAAATGAGCAGTTCTTC.

The chain has TRBV7-9 and TRBJ1-4; a weak D match, TRBD1 (6 bases). V was clipped by 5 bases and J by 4 bases, with 20 bases between them. The CDR3 runs 17 residues. CDR1 is SEHNR and CDR2 is FQNEAQ in the germline V gene (reference sequence). Here the CDR3 reads CASSQGSGAFGNEKLFF. As DNA, the CDR3 is TGTGCCAGCAGCCAAGGGTCAGGGGCTTTTGGTAATGAAAAACTGTTTTTT.

The chain carries TRBV4-1 and TRBJ1-1; the D is unclear. This CDR3 has 13 residues. V gave up 0 bases and J gave up 4 bases, with 6 bases separating them. Germline CDR1 reads MGHRA; CDR2 reads YSYEKL. The CDR3 here is CASSQDRGTEAFF. The CDR3, as DNA: TGCGCCAGCAGCCAAGACCGAGGCACTGAAGCTTTCTTT.

The chain links TRBV7-9 to TRBJ2-2; D remains ambiguous. This CDR3 is 13 amino acids long. V shed 5 bases and J shed 7 bases, with 11 bases lying between them. The germline gives CDR1 SEHNR, CDR2 FQNEAQ (reference sequence). CDR3 DNA: TGTGCCAGCAGCCGGGCCTTTATCGGGGAGCTGTTTTTT. Its translation is CASSRAFIGELFF.

The V gene is TRBV27, the J gene TRBJ2-1; tentatively, D is TRBD1 (6 bases). The CDR3 runs to 15 residues. The germline V and J ends were trimmed by 5 bases and 0 bases, with 11 bases remaining between them. The V gene's germline CDR1 is MNHEY and CDR2 SMNVEV (reference sequence). The CDR3 is CASSPETGSYNEQFF. CDR3 nucleotides: TGTGCCAGCAGTCCGGAGACAGGCTCCTACAATGAGCAGTTCTTC.

This clone appeared once. This rearrangement joins TRBV15 to TRBJ2-5; D might be TRBD2 (5 bases). CDR1 and CDR2 from the germline V gene are LNHNV and YYDKDF (reference sequence). V was cut by 0 bases and J by 0 bases, with 14 bases left in between. This CDR3 has 17 amino acids. CDR3 protein: CATSRDRGRDYQETQYF. The CDR3 coding sequence is TGTGCCACCAGCAGAGATCGCGGGCGAGACTACCAAGAGACCCAGTACTTC.

With respect to this clone: A junction boundary mismatches the germline segment, possibly from a read error. Other DNA sequences in the same sample also yield this CDR3. The J gene is TRBJ2-6, the V gene TRBV5-1, with a possible D match to TRBD1 (7 bases). Germline V CDR1 and CDR2: SGHRS, YFSETQ. CDR3 length equals 19 residues. CDR3 sequence: CASSLAGRQGISGANVLTF. CDR3 coding DNA: TGCGCCAGCAGCTTGGCCGGGAGACAGGGAATCTCTGGAGCCAACGTCCTGACTTTC.

This chain connects TRBV25-1 to TRBJ2-1; D may be TRBD1 or TRBD2 (5 bases each). The V gene's germline CDR1 is MGHDK and CDR2 SYGVNS. The CDR3 contains 15 residues. Trimming took 6 bases from V and 2 from J, leaving 14 bases between them. CDR3 sequence (DNA): TGTGCCAGCAGCCCCGAGGGACCCCCCTACAATGAGCAGTTCTTC. Amino acids: CASSPEGPPYNEQFF.